The following is a T cell receptor beta chain sequence with its context. The data belong to a study of blood T cell repertoires in COVID-19. Background on the study: Samples came from the United States, Italy and Spain, spanning acute and convalescent COVID-19. In each case, the material was cDNA or gDNA derived from T cells, B-cell-depleted T cells, or PBMCs.

The junction had 14 bases not matched to a gene; V was cut back by 6 bases and J by 8 bases. The CDR3 consists of 16 residues. CDR1 and CDR2 (germline): MNHNY, SVGAGI (reference sequence). Original methodology: Reference gene primer amplification yielded estimated nucleated cell counts. The protocol was immunoSEQ multiplex PCR, while the TCRdb copy is restricted to in-frame clones and leaves out a portion. V, J and clone size were drawn from that table, and D and trimming were deduced from the DNA. Of about 120,000 clones detected, approximately 80% appear once; the ten largest clones hold approximately 4%.

The chain uses TRBV6-6 and TRBJ1-3, with TRBD1 matching 9 bases. The TCR comes from a woman of 80 years or more with acute or convalescent COVID-19. The sequenced material came from peripheral blood. For the CDR3, the DNA is TGTGCCAGCAGAAACGCCGGGACAGGGAGGTTGTACACCATATATTTT. Amino acid sequence: CASRNAGTGRLYTIYF.